Each of the 25 T cell receptor beta chains below was sequenced from the same sample in a study of T-cell memory formation after mild COVID-19. TCRdb reprocessed the 5' RACE reads via MiXCR and lists one record per CDR3 protein. This sample has around 310,000 distinct CDR3 sequences; roughly 20% occur once, and the top ten carry roughly a fifth. Sequenced input: PBMCs or a T cell subset sorted from them (not recorded which). These receptors originate from a man aged 18 to 30 who had mild COVID-19 (a few samples of this study predate the infection). Cell type and time point are not known.

The rearrangement links TRBV7-6 to TRBJ1-2; D is uncertain. The V gene's germline CDR1 is SGHVS and CDR2 FNYEAQ. Deletions cut 0 bases from V and 4 bases from J, with 24 bases between. The CDR3 length is 19 residues. The CDR3 nucleotides are TGTGCCAGCAGCTTAGCTCGGAACCCCATAGCGGACTCCTCCTATGGCTACACCTTC. Its protein is CASSLARNPIADSSYGYTF.

This chain links TRBV4-3 with TRBJ2-7, with D uncertain. The CDR3 length is 13 residues. Germline V gene data show CDR1 as LGHNA and CDR2 as YSLEER. Between the trimmed V and J ends, which lost 0 bases and 4 bases, there was a span of 7 bases. The CDR3 is CASSQDLMYEQYF. In nucleotides, the CDR3 is TGCGCCAGCAGCCAAGATCTTATGTACGAGCAGTACTTC.

This clonotype was seen more than once but under ten times. The chain joins TRBV29-1 to TRBJ1-1; TRBD1 matches at 7 bases. The CDR3 contains 12 residues. Per germline, CDR1 SQVTM and CDR2 ANQGSEA. The junction had 5 bases not matched to a gene; V was cut back by 4 bases and J by 6 bases. CDR3 amino acids: CSVVPGGAEAFF. The DNA of the CDR3 is TGCAGCGTTGTTCCAGGGGGGGCTGAAGCTTTCTTT.

The chain carries TRBV11-2 and TRBJ2-1, with D perhaps TRBD2 (5 bases). CDR1 and CDR2 from the germline V gene are SGHAT and FQNNGV. V dropped 4 bases and J dropped 5 bases, with 18 bases sitting between them. CDR3 length: 16 residues. CDR3 in DNA: TGTGCCAGCAGCTCCACGACTAACCGTCGACACAATGAGCAGTTCTTC. Translating it yields CASSSTTNRRHNEQFF.

This clonotype showed up just a few times. The chain carries TRBV12-3 or TRBV12-4 and TRBJ1-4, with 11 positions matching TRBD1. V was clipped by 6 bases and J by 7 bases; unmatched bases: 10. The CDR3 is 16 amino acids. The CDR3 nucleotides read TGTGCCAGCAGCTCGGACAGGGGGCCTAATCTTGAAAAACTGTTTTTT. Protein sequence: CASSSDRGPNLEKLFF.

This clonotype was picked up a small number of times. This chain joins TRBV12-3 or TRBV12-4 and TRBJ2-7, with 8 bases aligning to TRBD1. V gave up 6 bases and J gave up 4 bases; unmatched junction bases: 14. This CDR3 has 16 amino acids. The CDR3, as DNA: TGTGCCAGCAGCCTCAGCACCGGGACAGGAAGTTACGAGCAGTACGTC. Protein: CASSLSTGTGSYEQYV.

This chain uses TRBV12-3 or TRBV12-4 with TRBJ2-5; D is perhaps TRBD2 (6 bases). V was clipped by 3 bases and J by 3 bases, with 11 bases between them. This CDR3 contains 14 residues. This chain's CDR3 is CASSFREQKETQYF. CDR3 sequence (DNA): TGTGCCAGCAGTTTCCGGGAGCAAAAAGAGACCCAGTACTTC.

The V and J genes are TRBV29-1 and TRBJ1-1; a possible D gene is TRBD1 (5 bases). V was pared by 2 bases and J by 0 bases, with 10 bases between. Germline V gene lookup returns CDR1 SQVTM and CDR2 ANQGSEA. This CDR3 has 14 residues. The CDR3 loop reads CSVEQRGVNTEAFF. The CDR3 DNA sequence: TGCAGCGTTGAACAACGGGGGGTGAACACTGAAGCTTTCTTT.

J is TRBJ2-1 and V is TRBV6-2 or TRBV6-3, with 7 bases aligning to TRBD1. This CDR3 has 14 residues. The germline gives CDR1 MNHEY, CDR2 SVGEGT. J lost 1 base, V lost 8 bases, and 5 bases had no gene match. CDR3 amino acids: CASFGDRSYNEQFF. The CDR3, as DNA: TGTGCCAGCTTCGGGGACAGATCCTACAATGAGCAGTTCTTC.

The chain has TRBV4-1 and TRBJ1-1; D is unresolved. The CDR3 consists of 13 residues. V lost 3 bases and J 5 bases, leaving 10 bases between the germline ends. The germline CDR1 and CDR2 sequences are MGHRA and YSYEKL. CDR3 protein: CASSHERETEAFF. The CDR3 coding sequence is TGCGCCAGCAGCCACGAGAGGGAAACTGAAGCTTTCTTT.

Points on this clonotype: At one end, the junction sequence differs from germline, possibly due to a read error. This chain joins TRBV6-5 and TRBJ2-5; D possibly matches TRBD1 or TRBD2 (7 bases each). This CDR3 contains 16 residues. Germline V lookup: CDR1 MNHEY, CDR2 SVGAGI. CDR3 sequence: CASSYYLRTGLETKYF. In nucleotides, the CDR3 is TGTGCCAGCAGTTACTACCTTCGGACAGGACTAGAGACCAAGTACTTC.

Here the CDR3 reads CAISESQDQPQHF. The CDR3 DNA sequence: TGTGCCATCAGTGAGTCCCAAGATCAGCCCCAGCATTTT. The rearrangement uses TRBV10-3 and TRBJ1-5; unclear D gene. This CDR3 comprises 13 residues. In germline, CDR1 is ENHRY, CDR2 SYGVKD. V was trimmed by 0 bases and J by 5 bases, leaving 5 bases between them.

This clonotype was seen a few times. This chain links TRBV12-3 or TRBV12-4 with TRBJ1-4, with D tentatively TRBD1 (5 bases). This CDR3 contains 17 residues. Trimming took 3 bases from V and 7 from J, leaving 21 bases between them. As DNA, the CDR3 is TGTGCCAGCAGTTTGATCGGGGGTCCTAGCGATAGTGAAAAACTGTTTTTT. This translates into CASSLIGGPSDSEKLFF.

This clonotype came up a few times. The rearrangement links TRBV20-1 to TRBJ1-2, with D maybe TRBD1 (6 bases). The ends were cut back, 7 bases at V and 8 bases at J, with 23 bases in the middle. This CDR3 region has 14 residues. The germline V gene has CDR1 DFQATT and CDR2 SNEGSKA (reference sequence). CDR3 coding DNA: TGCAGTGTCAAAGGGGACACTCAACGAGGAGGCTACACCTTC. It yields the protein CSVKGDTQRGGYTF.

This clonotype was found a few times. The chain links TRBV9 to TRBJ2-2, with unresolved D. Trimming took 4 bases from V and 4 from J, leaving 11 bases between them. The V gene's germline CDR1 is SGDLS and CDR2 YYNGEE. The CDR3 is 14 amino acids. DNA for the CDR3: TGTGCCAGCAGCTTGACTCAGTTCACCGGGGAGCTGTTTTTT. Its protein is CASSLTQFTGELFF.

The rearrangement links TRBV7-2 to TRBJ2-7, with 8 bases fitting TRBD1. Germline V gives CDR1 SGHTA, CDR2 FQGNSA. Trimming cost V 4 bases and J 3 bases; bases outside gene matches: 11. This CDR3 is 16 amino acids long. The CDR3: CASSSTRDRRFYEQYF. CDR3 nucleotide sequence: TGTGCCAGCAGCTCAACCCGGGACAGGAGGTTCTACGAGCAGTACTTC.

The chain couples TRBV7-9 to TRBJ2-1, with 8 bases that match TRBD2. CDR3 length: 15 residues. The junction had 12 bases not matched to a gene; V was cut back by 5 bases and J by 9 bases. Germline CDR1 is SEHNR and CDR2 is FQNEAQ (reference sequence). CDR3 coding DNA: TGTGCCAGCAGCCCCCTCGGCGGGGGGTTGAGTGAGCAGTTCTTC. This gives the protein CASSPLGGGLSEQFF.

The chain is built from TRBV29-1 and TRBJ2-3; D not certain. The ends were cut back, 6 bases at V and 3 bases at J, with 7 bases in the middle. The CDR3 is 11 amino acids. Germline CDR1 SQVTM, CDR2 ANQGSEA. CDR3 bases: TGCAGCGTCCGGAAGACAGATACGCAGTATTTT. Its protein is CSVRKTDTQYF.

The chain combines TRBV4-2 with TRBJ1-3; D gene ambiguous. V gave up 5 bases and J gave up 6 bases, with 8 bases separating them. The length of the CDR3 is 12 residues. Per germline, CDR1 LGHNA and CDR2 YNFKEQ. CDR3 sequence: CASSTGVNTIYF. CDR3 bases: TGTGCCAGCAGCACTGGGGTAAACACCATATATTTT.

In this sample, this clonotype turned up a few times. The genes are TRBV2 and TRBJ1-5; D not certain. Germline V gene sequence: CDR1 SNHLY, CDR2 FYNNEI. Trimming shortened V by 2 bases and J by 7 bases, and 9 bases separated the two germline ends. The CDR3 totals 13 residues. This CDR3 reads CASSERSRQPQHF. The CDR3 bases are TGTGCCAGCAGTGAAAGGAGTCGGCAGCCCCAGCATTTT.

This chain joins TRBV4-3 and TRBJ1-1, with D maybe TRBD1 (5 bases). The CDR3 has 18 amino acids. CDR1 LGHNA and CDR2 YSLEER come from the germline V gene. V shed 0 bases and J shed 6 bases, with 23 bases lying between them. The CDR3 loop is CASSQDLWMGQGVSEAFF. CDR3 DNA sequence: TGCGCCAGCAGCCAAGATCTTTGGATGGGGCAGGGTGTGTCTGAAGCTTTCTTT.

There are a few counts of this clonotype. The V gene is TRBV4-1, the J gene TRBJ2-1, with D perhaps matching TRBD1 (6 bases). The CDR3 extends over 13 amino acids. The germline V gene encodes CDR1 MGHRA and CDR2 YSYEKL. V lost 0 bases and J 10 bases, leaving 10 bases between the germline ends. The CDR3 region is CASSQERGTEQFF. The CDR3 nucleotides are TGCGCCAGCAGCCAAGAGAGGGGGACCGAGCAGTTCTTC.

The chain combines TRBV29-1 with TRBJ2-5; 13 bases are shared with TRBD2. Trimming cost V 6 bases and J 1 base; bases outside gene matches: 11. CDR1 SQVTM and CDR2 ANQGSEA come from the germline V gene. CDR3 size: 17 residues. CDR3 nucleotides: TGCAGCGTGAGCGGGACTAGCGGGGACCTAATCCAAGAGACCCAGTACTTC. Translation: CSVSGTSGDLIQETQYF. Using reference TRBV29-1 and TRBJ2-5 for the parts outside the CDR3, the full variable domain is SAVISQKPSRDICQRGTSLTIQCQVDSQVTMMFWYRQQPGQSLTLIATANQGSEATYESGFVIDKFPISRPNLTFSTLTVSNMSPEDSSIYLCSVSGTSGDLIQETQYFGPGTRLLVL.

The V call is TRBV20-1, the J call TRBJ1-5, with a tentative D call TRBD1 (6 bases). The CDR3 covers 14 residues. Germline values: CDR1 DFQATT, CDR2 SNEGSKA (reference sequence). The V end was cut by 0 bases, the J end by 5 bases, with 11 bases between. As DNA, the CDR3 is TGCAGTGCTAGAGAGGTACAGGGTCATCAGCCCCAGCATTTT. This encodes CSAREVQGHQPQHF.

The V and J genes are TRBV7-8 and TRBJ1-5, with 8 positions matching TRBD1. Germline V gene data show CDR1 as SGHVS and CDR2 as FQNEAQ. This CDR3 has 16 amino acids. Trimming removed 0 bases from V and 7 bases from J; junction bases left unmatched: 8. CDR3 DNA sequence: TGTGCCAGCAGCTTAGCCGTGACAGGGGTAAGGCAGCCCCAGCATTTT. It is translated as CASSLAVTGVRQPQHF.